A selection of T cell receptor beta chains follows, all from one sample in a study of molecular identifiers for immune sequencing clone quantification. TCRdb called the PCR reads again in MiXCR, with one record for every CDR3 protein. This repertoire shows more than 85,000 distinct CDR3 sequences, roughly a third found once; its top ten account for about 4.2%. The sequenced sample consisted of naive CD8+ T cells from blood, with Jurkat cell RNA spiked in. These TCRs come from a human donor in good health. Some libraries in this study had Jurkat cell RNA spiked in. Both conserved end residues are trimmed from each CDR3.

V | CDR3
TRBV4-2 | ASSQAWTSNSYEQY
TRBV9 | ASSLLGTAEAF
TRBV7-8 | ASSWDRGGGTIY
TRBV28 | ASSFPRQGKDTGELF
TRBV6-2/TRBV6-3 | AGTWDRDSGANVLT
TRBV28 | ASSLSGNEQY
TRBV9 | ASSAPGGANTGEPF
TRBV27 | ASSIHNQPQH
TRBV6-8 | ASSPDVTGRDSDTQY
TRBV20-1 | SAPLAGVGTDTQY
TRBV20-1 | SASYPGWLKRGYNEQF
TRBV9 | ASSTDGSVYGYT
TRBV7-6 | ASSARRDSQETQY
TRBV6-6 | ASSYRTVLETQY